This entry features one TCR beta chain sequence. This sample stems from a study of blood T cell repertoires in COVID-19. Across the study: Material from acute and convalescent COVID-19 was sourced from the United States, Italy and Spain. T cells, B-cell-depleted T cells, or PBMCs supplied cDNA or gDNA.

In the source study's methods: Amplified reference gene primers provided the basis for estimating nucleated cell counts. The protocol was immunoSEQ multiplex PCR, while the TCRdb copy is restricted to in-frame clones and leaves out a portion. D and trimming come from the DNA, and the V and J calls and clone size come from that table. The sample lists roughly 180,000 clones; approximately 84% were seen once. V was clipped by 5 bases and J by 5 bases; unmatched bases: 4. The CDR3 extends over 14 amino acids. CDR1 is SGHAT and CDR2 is FQNNGV in the germline V gene. V usage is TRBV11-2 and J usage is TRBJ1-3; 9 positions match TRBD1. Sequencing was done on a sample of peripheral blood. This receptor was taken from a man aged 35-49 years who had recovered from COVID-19. The CDR3 DNA sequence: TGTGCCAGCAGCACAGGACAGGGGAGAAACACCATATATTTT. This sequence encodes CASSTGQGRNTIYF.